One sample yielded the 27 T cell receptor beta chains listed below, sequenced in a study of blood T cells in healthy people across ages. Combining a sample-barcoded 5' primer with a J-beta primer mix, a second PCR ran for about 7 to 12 cycles. In TCRdb, the 5' RACE reads were re-called with MiXCR into one record per CDR3 protein. In the table there are roughly 790,000 distinct CDR3 sequences, roughly 44% of which are singletons. The sample consisted of blood. The source is an older woman in good health.

CDR3 bases: TGCAGTGCTAGCCCCGGTGGGATGGGTCAGCCCCAGCATTTT. Its translation: CSASPGGMGQPQHF. The chain has TRBV20-1 and TRBJ1-5; D not resolved. The germline V gene has CDR1 DFQATT and CDR2 SNEGSKA (reference sequence). CDR3 length: 14 residues. V shed 3 bases and J shed 6 bases, with 15 bases lying between them.

Comment on this clonotype: A single base separates this from a much larger clone, so it may be a read error. The chain is built from TRBV4-1 and TRBJ2-1; 7 nucleotides line up with TRBD2. The germline gives CDR1 MGHRA, CDR2 YSYEKL. The CDR3 extends over 16 amino acids. The CDR3 DNA reads TGCGCCGGCAGCCAAGAGTGGTCTAGCGGCCGGGATGAGCAGTTCTTC. It yields the protein CAGSQEWSSGRDEQFF.

The chain links TRBV5-8 to TRBJ1-1; D gene ambiguous. In germline, CDR1 is SGHTS, CDR2 YDEGEE. Between the trimmed V and J ends, which lost 9 bases and 1 base, there was a span of 13 bases. The CDR3 sequence is 13 residues long. The CDR3 reads CATLVRTNTEAFF. CDR3 coding DNA: TGTGCCACCTTGGTCCGGACGAACACTGAAGCTTTCTTT.

The gene calls are TRBV5-6 and TRBJ2-1; the match to TRBD2 covers 8 bases. Unmatched junction bases numbered 5, after V lost 4 bases and J lost 5 bases. CDR3 length: 14 amino acids. CDR1 and CDR2 from the germline V gene are SGHDT and YYEEEE. For the CDR3, the DNA is TGTGCCAGCAGCGTGACTAGCGAAAACAATGAGCAGTTCTTC. Its protein is CASSVTSENNEQFF. Supplemented by reference TRBV5-6 and TRBJ2-1, the full variable domain reads DAGVTQSPTHLIKTRGQQVTLRCSPKSGHDTVSWYQQALGQGPQFIFQYYEEEERQRGNFPDRFSGHQFPNYSSELNVNALLLGDSALYLCASSVTSENNEQFFGPGTRLTVL.

V and J are TRBV4-1 and TRBJ1-6; tentative D call: TRBD1 (5 bases). The CDR3 has 16 amino acids. Trimming pared 0 bases from V and 6 bases from J, leaving 12 bases between. Germline V CDR1 and CDR2: MGHRA, YSYEKL. CDR3 bases: TGCGCCAGCAGCCAAGAGGATAGACAGTTTAATTCACCCCTCCACTTT. Translating it yields CASSQEDRQFNSPLHF.

The V gene is TRBV9, the J gene TRBJ2-1; 15 bases are a match to TRBD2. This CDR3 has 15 residues. Germline V gene data show CDR1 as SGDLS and CDR2 as YYNGEE. J was trimmed by 12 bases and V by 3 bases; bases with no gene match: 7. The CDR3 region is CASSAGTSGGFAQFF. DNA of the CDR3: TGTGCCAGCAGCGCCGGGACTAGCGGGGGGTTTGCGCAGTTCTTC.

CDR3 loop: CASSLGSGYGYTF. In DNA form, the CDR3 reads TGTGCCAGCAGCTTAGGTTCCGGGTATGGCTACACCTTC. The chain combines TRBV7-9 with TRBJ1-2, with D unclear. Between the trimmed V and J ends, which lost 1 base and 5 bases, there was a span of 8 bases. The CDR3 is made up of 13 amino acids. CDR1 SEHNR and CDR2 FQNEAQ come from the germline V gene (reference sequence).

The CDR3 protein is CASSVGGILGVSYNEQFF. As DNA, the CDR3 is TGTGCCAGCAGCGTAGGGGGGATTCTAGGGGTTTCCTACAATGAGCAGTTCTTC. The chain carries TRBV9 and TRBJ2-1; either TRBD1 or TRBD2 may fit D (5 bases each). From germline, CDR1 is SGDLS and CDR2 YYNGEE. Trimming left V 0 bases short and J 1 base short, with 17 bases between. The CDR3 is 18 residues long.

J is TRBJ2-3 and V is TRBV21-1; the D call TRBD1 from the table was never checked on the DNA. TRBV21-1 is assigned pseudogene status. The CDR3 length is 14 residues. This CDR3 is CAPRDRESSDTQYF. As DNA, the CDR3 is TGTGCCCCCCGGGATCGAGAATCTTCAGATACGCAGTATTTT.

This clonotype was counted only a few times. V is TRBV29-1 and J is TRBJ1-1; no clear D gene. Trimming left V 7 bases short and J 0 bases short, with 15 bases between. CDR1 and CDR2 from the germline V gene are SQVTM and ANQGSEA. The CDR3 is made up of 14 amino acids. The CDR3 sequence: CSALRAQLNTEAFF. The CDR3 bases are TGCAGCGCACTTCGAGCGCAGTTGAACACTGAAGCTTTCTTT.

This CDR3 is CASSYWGFEAKNIQYF. The CDR3 DNA reads as TGTGCCAGCAGTTACTGGGGATTCGAAGCCAAAAACATTCAGTACTTC. The chain has TRBV6-2 or TRBV6-3 and TRBJ2-4; D uncertain. Germline V gene data show CDR1 as MNHEY and CDR2 as SVGEGT. CDR3 size: 16 residues. V lost 1 base, J lost 0 bases, and 10 bases lay in between.

This clonotype was found a few times. V usage is TRBV3-1 and J usage is TRBJ2-1, with TRBD2 as a possible D gene (6 bases). From germline, CDR1 is LGHDT and CDR2 YNNKEL (reference sequence). V lost 2 bases and J 4 bases, leaving 12 bases between the germline ends. CDR3 length equals 15 residues. In DNA form, the CDR3 reads TGTGCCAGCAGCCAACAGGAGGGCTTTTACAATGAGCAGTTCTTC. Translation gives CASSQQEGFYNEQFF.

This clonotype was seen more than once but under ten times. V and J are TRBV7-8 and TRBJ2-5, with 12 nucleotides matching TRBD2. Per germline, CDR1 SGHVS and CDR2 FQNEAQ. J was trimmed by 5 bases and V by 5 bases; bases with no gene match: 6. The CDR3 runs 15 residues. The CDR3 DNA follows: TGTGCCAGCAGCAACCCAACTAGCGGGAGGGAGACCCAGTACTTC. This gives the protein CASSNPTSGRETQYF.

Remarks on this clonotype: One base away lies a much larger clone, so this may be a sequencing read error. V and J are TRBV6-2 or TRBV6-3 and TRBJ2-1; the D call may be TRBD1 or TRBD2 (5 bases each). The V and J ends lost 4 bases and 5 bases respectively, with 15 bases between them. There are 15 residues in the CDR3. The germline V gene encodes CDR1 MNHEY and CDR2 SVGEGT. The CDR3, as DNA: TGTGCCAGCAGTTTAGCGAGAGGGGCCCACAATGAGCAGTTCTTC. Translated, it gives CASSLARGAHNEQFF.

The rearrangement joins TRBV18 to TRBJ2-2, with D unresolved. V lost 4 bases and J lost 4, with 13 bases in between. Germline V lookup: CDR1 KGHSH, CDR2 LQKENI. This CDR3 contains 15 residues. In DNA, the CDR3 is TGTGCCAGCTCACTTATAGTTCGAGGCACCGGGGAGCTGTTTTTT. Its protein product is CASSLIVRGTGELFF.

This chain joins TRBV10-3 and TRBJ2-7; 13 bases agree with TRBD2. This CDR3 is 16 amino acids long. Germline lookup yields CDR1 ENHRY and CDR2 SYGVKD. The V segment lost 2 bases and the J segment 6 bases; nucleotides outside the gene matches: 7. The CDR3 spells CAISEGGTSGIGEQYF. The CDR3 DNA reads TGTGCCATCAGTGAGGGGGGGACTAGCGGGATCGGCGAGCAGTACTTC.

CDR3 sequence: CASSPLNDQETQYF. In DNA, the CDR3 is TGTGCCAGCTCACCCCTGAATGATCAAGAGACCCAGTACTTC. J is TRBJ2-5 and V is TRBV18, with D hard to call. This CDR3 spans 14 amino acids. Trimming shortened V by 3 bases and J by 2 bases, and 10 bases separated the two germline ends. Per germline, CDR1 KGHSH and CDR2 LQKENI.

In this sample, this clonotype turned up many times. The chain combines TRBV7-9 with TRBJ2-1; D gene ambiguous. The ends were cut back, 5 bases at V and 9 bases at J, with 8 bases in the middle. The CDR3 length is 11 residues. The germline gives CDR1 SEHNR, CDR2 FQNEAQ (reference sequence). The CDR3: CASSPDREQFF. CDR3 DNA sequence: TGTGCCAGCAGCCCCGATCGTGAGCAGTTCTTC.

The V and J genes are TRBV20-1 and TRBJ2-5; 7 positions match TRBD2. This CDR3 contains 15 residues. V lost 4 bases and J lost 10; bases outside the gene matches: 18. Germline values: CDR1 DFQATT, CDR2 SNEGSKA (reference sequence). CDR3 sequence: CSATNAGTTLRGQYF. CDR3 DNA: TGCAGTGCTACGAACGCCGGGACTACCCTTAGGGGCCAGTACTTC.

This clonotype was seen many times. V is TRBV12-3 or TRBV12-4 and J is TRBJ2-3; D remains ambiguous. V shed 8 bases and J shed 2 bases, with 5 bases lying between them. CDR3 size: 11 residues. The CDR3 coding sequence is TGTGCCAGCCGGATCACAGATACGCAGTATTTT. Amino acid sequence: CASRITDTQYF.

Points on this clonotype: The junction shows a germline mismatch at one end, possibly a read error. The chain carries TRBV9 and TRBJ2-2; TRBD2 agrees at 9 bases. This CDR3 region has 17 residues. Per germline, CDR1 SGDLS and CDR2 YYNGEE. CDR3: CASSAPKRGANTGGLFF. CDR3 bases: TGTGCCAGCAGCGCGCCGAAGCGGGGGGCGAACACCGGGGGGCTGTTTTTT.

This clonotype came up a few times. This sequence joins TRBV5-1 and TRBJ2-7, with D tentatively TRBD2 (5 bases). The V and J ends lost 4 bases and 5 bases respectively, with 19 bases between them. Germline V gives CDR1 SGHRS, CDR2 YFSETQ. There are 15 residues in the CDR3. Here the CDR3 reads CASSQPFGEKDEQYF. The CDR3 DNA sequence: TGCGCCAGCAGCCAACCTTTTGGGGAGAAGGACGAGCAGTACTTC.

This chain joins TRBV27 and TRBJ2-7; TRBD1 might be the D (6 bases). CDR1 is MNHEY and CDR2 is SMNVEV in the germline V gene (reference sequence). The CDR3 is made up of 12 amino acids. V was shortened by 6 bases and J by 7 bases, with 13 bases between the two germline ends. The CDR3 DNA reads TGTGCCAGCAGCATACAGGACAGTGAGCAGTACTTC. Translated: CASSIQDSEQYF.

This clonotype was seen many times. The V call is TRBV6-2 or TRBV6-3, the J call TRBJ2-7; D gene uncertain. Trimming took 2 bases from V and 3 from J, leaving 2 bases between them. This CDR3 spans 11 amino acids. In germline, CDR1 is MNHEY, CDR2 SVGEGT. CDR3 protein: CASSYNYEQYF. The CDR3 DNA is TGTGCCAGCAGTTACAACTACGAGCAGTACTTC.

The V call is TRBV20-1, the J call TRBJ2-7; 7 positions agree with TRBD1. The better agreement between TRBJ2-4 and the DNA end casts doubt on the J call. This CDR3 has 15 amino acids. Germline assignment: CDR1 DFQATT and CDR2 SNEGSKA (reference sequence). The CDR3 is CSASDTTGKGNIQYF. The CDR3 nucleotides read TGCAGTGCTAGTGACACGACAGGGAAGGGGAACATTCAGTACTTC.

The rearrangement links TRBV20-1 to TRBJ2-5; 7 bases fit TRBD1. The CDR3 length is 15 residues. V was pared by 4 bases and J by 0 bases, with 8 bases of the junction left unmatched. Germline assignment: CDR1 DFQATT and CDR2 SNEGSKA (reference sequence). In DNA form, the CDR3 reads TGCAGTGCTATCAACCGGGACAGATACCAAGAGACCCAGTACTTC. Encoded protein: CSAINRDRYQETQYF.

In its sample, this clonotype was seen a few times. The chain carries TRBV30 and TRBJ2-7, with D perhaps matching TRBD2 (5 bases). The CDR3 sequence is 12 residues long. V lost 0 bases and J 4 bases, leaving 7 bases between the germline ends. The germline gives CDR1 GTSNPN, CDR2 SVGIG (reference sequence). CDR3 region: CAWSVRGYEQYF. DNA for the CDR3: TGTGCCTGGAGTGTTCGGGGATACGAGCAGTACTTC. Full variable domain (rest looked up from reference TRBV30 and TRBJ2-7): SQTIHQWPATLVQPVGSPLSLECTVEGTSNPNLYWYRQAAGRGLQLLFYSVGIGQISSEVPQNLSASRPQDRQFILSSKKLLLSDSGFYLCAWSVRGYEQYFGPGTRLTVT.